What follows is one T cell receptor (beta chain) and its context. Its cognate antigen is unknown. The source of the sample is a study of T cells in Graves' hyperthyroidism and ophthalmopathy. The investigators amplified TCR beta CDR3 regions from RNA transcripts. First-round RT-PCR targeting the TCR CDR3 was performed with the HTBI primer set. TCRdb re-analysed the multiplex PCR reads in MiXCR, keeping a single row per CDR3 protein. The data contain 750,000 to 950,000 distinct CDR3 sequences, roughly 37% of them seen just once; the ten biggest clones take up approximately 8.7%. CDR1 is ENHRY and CDR2 is SYGVKD in the germline V gene. With V trimmed by 10 bases and J by 5 bases, 10 bases remained unmatched. CDR3 length: 14 residues. The definition of stable Graves' hyperthyroidism was no ophthalmopathy progression within 18 months. Whole-study results and caveats: The model predicted ophthalmopathy a median around six months before onset. Most expanded thyroid clonotypes above 0.001 recurred in blood.

The V gene is TRBV10-3, the J gene TRBJ2-2; 7 bases agree with TRBD1. The sequencing input was blood. This sequence originates from a young man with Graves' hyperthyroidism. Written as DNA, the CDR3 is TGTGCCAGCAGCTCCGGGACAGTTACCGGGGAGCTGTTTTTT. It is translated as CASSSGTVTGELFF.